This T cell receptor (beta chain) was identified during a study of type 1 regulatory T cells. The CDR3 contains 14 residues. V was cut by 3 bases and J by 8 bases, with 14 bases left in between. Germline V gene data show CDR1 as MDHEN and CDR2 as SYDVKM. TCRdb passed the reads through MiXCR, listing each CDR3 protein once. The profile shows 90,000 to 100,000 distinct CDR3 sequences, roughly 30% of them singletons. The chain employs TRBV28 and TRBJ2-1; a possible D gene is TRBD1 (5 bases). Sample: CD4+ T cells, either the whole sample or a sorted fraction (not recorded which). The clonotype originates from a human donor in good health. CDR3: CASSFPAGLDEQFF. CDR3 sequence (DNA): TGTGCCAGCAGTTTCCCTGCAGGGCTCGATGAGCAGTTCTTC.